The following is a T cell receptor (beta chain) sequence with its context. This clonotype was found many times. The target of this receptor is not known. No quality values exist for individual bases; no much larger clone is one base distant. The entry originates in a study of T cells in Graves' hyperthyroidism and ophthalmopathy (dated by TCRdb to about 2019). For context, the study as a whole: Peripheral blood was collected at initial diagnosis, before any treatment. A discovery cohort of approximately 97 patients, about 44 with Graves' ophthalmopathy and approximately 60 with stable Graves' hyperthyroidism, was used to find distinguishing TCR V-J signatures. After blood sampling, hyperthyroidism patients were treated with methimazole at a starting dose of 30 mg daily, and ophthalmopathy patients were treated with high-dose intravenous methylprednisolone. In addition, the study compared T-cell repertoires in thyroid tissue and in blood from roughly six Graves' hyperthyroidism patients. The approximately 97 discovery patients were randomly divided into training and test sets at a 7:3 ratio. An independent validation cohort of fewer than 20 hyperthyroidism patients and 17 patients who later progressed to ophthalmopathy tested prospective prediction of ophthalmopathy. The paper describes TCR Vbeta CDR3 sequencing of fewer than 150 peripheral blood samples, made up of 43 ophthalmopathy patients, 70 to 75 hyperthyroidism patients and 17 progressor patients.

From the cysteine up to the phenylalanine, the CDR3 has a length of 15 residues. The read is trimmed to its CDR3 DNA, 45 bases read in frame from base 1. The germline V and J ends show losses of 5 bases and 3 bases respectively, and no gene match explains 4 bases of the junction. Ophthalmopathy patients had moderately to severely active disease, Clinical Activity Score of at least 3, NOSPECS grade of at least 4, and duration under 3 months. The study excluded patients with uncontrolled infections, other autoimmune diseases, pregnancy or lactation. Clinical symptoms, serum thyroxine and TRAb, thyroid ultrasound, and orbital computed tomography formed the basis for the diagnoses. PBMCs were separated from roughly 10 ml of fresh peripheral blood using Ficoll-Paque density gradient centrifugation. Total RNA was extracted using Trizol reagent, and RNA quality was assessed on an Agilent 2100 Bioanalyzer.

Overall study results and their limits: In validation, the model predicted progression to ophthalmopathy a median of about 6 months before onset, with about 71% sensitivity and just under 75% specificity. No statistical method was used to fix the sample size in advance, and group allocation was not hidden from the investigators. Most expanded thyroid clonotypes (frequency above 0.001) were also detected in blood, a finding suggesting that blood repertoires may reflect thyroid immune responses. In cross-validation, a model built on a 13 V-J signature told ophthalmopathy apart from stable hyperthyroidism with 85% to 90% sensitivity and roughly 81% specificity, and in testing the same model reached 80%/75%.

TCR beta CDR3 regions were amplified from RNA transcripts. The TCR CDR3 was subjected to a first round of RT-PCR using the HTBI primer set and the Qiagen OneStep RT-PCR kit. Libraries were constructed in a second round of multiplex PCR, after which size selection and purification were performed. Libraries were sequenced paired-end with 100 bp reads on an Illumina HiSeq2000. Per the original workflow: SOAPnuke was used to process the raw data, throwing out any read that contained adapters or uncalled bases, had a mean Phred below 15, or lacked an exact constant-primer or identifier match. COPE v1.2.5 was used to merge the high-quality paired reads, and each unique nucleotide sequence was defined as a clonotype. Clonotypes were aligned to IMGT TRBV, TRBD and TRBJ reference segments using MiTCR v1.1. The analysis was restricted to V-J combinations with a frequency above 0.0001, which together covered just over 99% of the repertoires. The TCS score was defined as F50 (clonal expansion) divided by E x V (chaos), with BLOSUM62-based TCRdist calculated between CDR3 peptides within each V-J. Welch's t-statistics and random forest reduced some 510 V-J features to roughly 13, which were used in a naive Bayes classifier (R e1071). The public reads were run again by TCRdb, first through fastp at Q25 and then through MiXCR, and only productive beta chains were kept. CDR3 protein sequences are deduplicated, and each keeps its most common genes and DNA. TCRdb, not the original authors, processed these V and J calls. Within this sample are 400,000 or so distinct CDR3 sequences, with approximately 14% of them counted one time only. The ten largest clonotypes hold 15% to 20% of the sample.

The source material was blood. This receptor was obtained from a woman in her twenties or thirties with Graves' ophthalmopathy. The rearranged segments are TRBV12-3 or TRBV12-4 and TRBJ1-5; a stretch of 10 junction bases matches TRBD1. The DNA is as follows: TGTGCCAGCAGTCGACAGGGGGCAATCAATCAGCCCCAGCATTTT. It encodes CASSRQGAINQPQHF.